This TCR beta chain appears in the sequencing data of a study of blood T cell repertoires in COVID-19. The overall study: Spain, Italy and the United States supplied samples that represented acute and convalescent COVID-19. T cells, B-cell-depleted T cells, or PBMCs supplied cDNA or gDNA.

Original data processing: Estimates of nucleated cell counts were drawn from the amplification of reference gene primers. Profiling relied on immunoSEQ multiplex PCR, and the TCRdb table lists in-frame clones only, not all of them. V, J and clone size derive from that table, while D and trimming were established from the DNA sequence. Here the sample spans around 170,000 clones, about 86% being singletons. The V gene's germline CDR1 is MRHNA and CDR2 SNTAGT. The CDR3 totals 16 residues. V shed 5 bases, J shed 3 bases, and the junction held 7 bases outside the gene matches. The chain links TRBV6-4 to TRBJ2-2; TRBD1 agrees at 9 bases. Sequencing used peripheral blood. The sequence derives from a man younger than 45 with active or convalescent COVID-19. The CDR3 spells CASSPGTGRHTGELFF. CDR3 nucleotides: TGTGCCAGCAGTCCCGGGACAGGGCGACACACCGGGGAGCTGTTTTTT.